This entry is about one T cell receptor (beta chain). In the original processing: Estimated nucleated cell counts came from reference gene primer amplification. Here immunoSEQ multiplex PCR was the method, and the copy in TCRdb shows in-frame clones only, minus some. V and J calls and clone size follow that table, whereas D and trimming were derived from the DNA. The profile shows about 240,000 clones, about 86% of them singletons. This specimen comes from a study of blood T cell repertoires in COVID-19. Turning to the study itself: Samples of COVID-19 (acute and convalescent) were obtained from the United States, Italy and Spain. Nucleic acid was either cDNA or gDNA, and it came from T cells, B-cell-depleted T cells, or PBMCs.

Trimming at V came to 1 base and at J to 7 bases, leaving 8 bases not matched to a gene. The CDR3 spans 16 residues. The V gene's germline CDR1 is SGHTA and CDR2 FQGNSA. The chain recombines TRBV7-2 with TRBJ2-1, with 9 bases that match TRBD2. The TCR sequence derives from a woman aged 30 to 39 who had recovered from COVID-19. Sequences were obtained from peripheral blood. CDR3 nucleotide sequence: TGTGCCAGCAGCTTAGTACTAGCGGGCGGCTTGAATGAGCAGTTCTTC. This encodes CASSLVLAGGLNEQFF.